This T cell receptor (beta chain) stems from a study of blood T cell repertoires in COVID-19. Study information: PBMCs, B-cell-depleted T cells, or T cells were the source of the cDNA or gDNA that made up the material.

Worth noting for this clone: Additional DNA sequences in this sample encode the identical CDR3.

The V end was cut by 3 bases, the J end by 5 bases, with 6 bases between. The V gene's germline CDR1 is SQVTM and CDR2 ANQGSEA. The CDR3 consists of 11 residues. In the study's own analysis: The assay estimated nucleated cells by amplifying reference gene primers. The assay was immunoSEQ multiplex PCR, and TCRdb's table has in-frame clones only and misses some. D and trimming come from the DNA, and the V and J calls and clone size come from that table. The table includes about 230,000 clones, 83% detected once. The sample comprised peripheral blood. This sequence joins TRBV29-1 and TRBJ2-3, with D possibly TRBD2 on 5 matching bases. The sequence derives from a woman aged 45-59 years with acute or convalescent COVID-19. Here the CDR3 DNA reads TGCAGCGTTGACCGGGGAGATACGCAGTATTTT. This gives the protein CSVDRGDTQYF.